Sequencing of this TCR beta chain was carried out in a study of glioma-infiltrating T cells. Study conclusions and caveats: CDR3 overlap between tissue and blood was very small. Above-expected tissue-blood divergence occurred in all gliomas, most in low-grade ones.

A word on this clonotype: Its antigen is not identified.

TCR alpha and beta CDR3 regions were amplified from RNA using iRepertoire nested multiplex PCR. For one-step reverse transcription and amplification, about 85-400 ng of tissue mRNA or PBMC total RNA was used. Each CDR3 protein is one row after TCRdb ran MiXCR on the multiplex PCR reads. This sample has approximately 130,000 distinct CDR3 sequences, with approximately 24% found just once. CDR3 size: 15 residues. The trim removed 6 bases at V and 1 base at J, leaving 3 bases unmatched. Germline V gives CDR1 KGHSH, CDR2 LQKENI. The sequencing input was glioma tissue, nonneoplastic brain tissue, or PBMCs (not recorded which). The sequence was obtained from a human donor with low-grade glioma or glioblastoma, undergoing nonglioma brain surgery, or in good health (not recorded which). This rearrangement joins TRBV18 to TRBJ2-1; 10 bases align to TRBD1. For the CDR3, the DNA is TGTGCCAGCTCGCCGGGACAGGGGTCCTACAATGAGCAGTTCTTC. Protein product: CASSPGQGSYNEQFF. Full variable domain (remainder filled in from reference TRBV18 and TRBJ2-1): NAGVMQNPRHLVRRRGQEARLRCSPMKGHSHVYWYRQLPEEGLKFMVYLQKENIIDESGMPKERFSAEFPKEGPSILRIQQVVRGDSAAYFCASSPGQGSYNEQFFGPGTRLTVL.